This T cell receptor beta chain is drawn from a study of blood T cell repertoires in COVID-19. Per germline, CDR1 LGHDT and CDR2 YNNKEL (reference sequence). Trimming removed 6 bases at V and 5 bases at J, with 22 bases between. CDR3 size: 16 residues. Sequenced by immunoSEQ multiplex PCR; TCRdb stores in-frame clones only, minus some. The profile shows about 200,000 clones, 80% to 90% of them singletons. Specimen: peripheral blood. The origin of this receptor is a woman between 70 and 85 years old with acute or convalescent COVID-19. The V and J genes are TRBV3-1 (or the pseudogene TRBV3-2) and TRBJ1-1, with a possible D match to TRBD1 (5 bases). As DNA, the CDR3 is TGTGCCAGCAGTTTCCGGGCGGGGGGTAGGAGGACTGAAGCTTTCTTT. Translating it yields CASSFRAGGRRTEAFF.